The 9 T cell receptor beta chains below all came from one sample that was sequenced in a study of metastatic and nonmetastatic thyroid tumors. TCRdb reanalyzed the PCR reads via MiXCR. In the table there are more than 10,000 clones, over 20% of which are singletons. Thyroid surgery had not been preceded by any treatment in any patient. The sequenced material came from adjacent normal tissue. The origin of the receptors is a female donor with papillary thyroid cancer or a benign thyroid nodule (not recorded which). Some clones in this sample may be carry-over from other donors' samples.

The CDR3 loop reads CASSYSLALSSYNEQFF. The CDR3 nucleotides read TGTGCCAGCAGTTACTCGCTAGCGCTGAGCTCCTACAATGAGCAGTTCTTC. This chain links TRBV28 with TRBJ2-1; tentative D call: TRBD2 (6 bases). The germline V and J ends were trimmed by 4 bases and 0 bases, with 16 bases remaining between them. This CDR3 contains 17 residues. Germline CDR1 is MDHEN and CDR2 is SYDVKM.

V gene TRBV7-2 combines with J gene TRBJ1-5; 10 nucleotides line up with TRBD1. Germline V gene lookup returns CDR1 SGHTA and CDR2 FQGNSA. V dropped 6 bases and J dropped 4; count of bases not matched to a gene: 3. CDR3 length: 14 amino acids. CDR3 coding DNA: TGTGCCAGCAGTCGGACAGGGGGGAATCAGCCCCAGCATTTT. Amino acid sequence: CASSRTGGNQPQHF.

This clone was counted a few times. V gene TRBV28 combines with J gene TRBJ1-6; no firm D call. Germline CDR1 reads MDHEN; CDR2 reads SYDVKM. The CDR3 extends over 14 amino acids. V shed 4 bases and J shed 14 bases, with 18 bases lying between them. The CDR3 DNA is TGTGCCAGCAGTTCACCCCTGAATAACTCAACCCTCCACTTT. This encodes CASSSPLNNSTLHF.

This clone was seen a few times. The DNA of the CDR3 is TGTGCCAGCAGTAACTTAGCGGGAGGTGGAAATGAGCAGTTCTTC. Amino acids: CASSNLAGGGNEQFF. The chain couples TRBV2 to TRBJ2-1; 10 bases map to TRBD2. V was pared by 5 bases and J by 7 bases, with 8 bases of the junction left unmatched. Germline-derived CDR1 and CDR2 are SNHLY and FYNNEI. The CDR3 is 15 amino acids.

By sample fraction, this clone is medium-sized. The chain has TRBV28 and TRBJ2-1; 11 bases line up with TRBD1. Germline values: CDR1 MDHEN, CDR2 SYDVKM. Trimming at V came to 5 bases and at J to 7 bases, leaving 10 bases not matched to a gene. CDR3 length: 16 amino acids. As DNA, the CDR3 is TGTGCCAGCAGTAACCTAGGACAGGGGGCATGGAATGAGCAGTTCTTC. It specifies CASSNLGQGAWNEQFF.

Comment on this clone: Its ends do not fully match the called genes, so a read error is possible. V gene TRBV20-1 combines with J gene TRBJ2-7; perhaps TRBD2 as D (7 bases). The CDR3 spans 16 residues. CDR1 DFQATT and CDR2 SNEGSKA come from the germline V gene (reference sequence). The CDR3 nucleotides read TGCAGTACTAGGGGAGGGGGGTGTTATTCCTCCTACGAGCAGTACTTC. Residues: CSTRGGGCYSSYEQYF.

This clone is judged medium-sized. The rearrangement links TRBV6-5 to TRBJ1-2; D is ambiguous. CDR1 and CDR2 from the germline V gene are MNHEY and SVGAGI. The CDR3 is made up of 15 amino acids. V was trimmed by 1 base and J by 6 bases, leaving 15 bases between them. In nucleotides, the CDR3 is TGTGCCAGCAGTTACTGGGGTCCGGGAGGTCATGGCTACACCTTC. Amino acid sequence: CASSYWGPGGHGYTF.

The chain links TRBV14 to TRBJ2-2, with D possibly matching TRBD1 (5 bases). CDR3 size: 15 residues. Looked up from germline, CDR1 is SGHDN and CDR2 is FVKESK. V was clipped by 1 base and J by 8 bases, with 14 bases between them. The CDR3 is CASSQVLSRVGELFF. CDR3 bases: TGTGCCAGCAGCCAAGTCTTATCCAGGGTAGGGGAGCTGTTTTTT.

This clone came up many times. The junction shows a germline mismatch at one end, possibly a read error. The chain is built from TRBV6-1 and TRBJ1-3; a possible D gene is TRBD1 (5 bases). Germline CDR1 reads MNHNS; CDR2 reads SASEGT. The CDR3 length is 15 residues. The CDR3: CASSEFPGGGNAIYF. The CDR3 DNA reads as TGTGCCAGCAGTGAGTTCCCGGGGGGAGGAAACGCCATATATTTT.